These 13 T cell receptor beta chains came from one sample sequenced in a study of T cell responses to AZD1222 COVID-19 vaccine. Sequencing was performed with immunoSEQ multiplex PCR; in TCRdb, only in-frame clones are kept and a portion is missing. The sample has 96,000 or so clones, 90% seen once; the top ten hold approximately 24%. This specimen consisted of peripheral blood, obtained on day 0 of AZD1222 vaccination. The receptors shown here come from an adult in good health.

The chain joins TRBV7-9 to TRBJ2-7, with TRBD2 identical over 12 bases. Germline V gene lookup returns CDR1 SEHNR and CDR2 FQNEAQ (reference sequence). The CDR3 consists of 14 residues. Losses at the gene ends were 5 bases for V and 6 bases for J; bases not matched to a gene: 5. The CDR3, as DNA: TGTGCCAGCAGCCAGACTAGCGGGAGTCCCGAGCAGTACTTC. Protein product: CASSQTSGSPEQYF. The whole variable domain, filled in from reference TRBV7-9 and TRBJ2-7, reads DTGVSQNPRHKITKRGQNVTFRCDPISEHNRLYWYRQTLGQGPEFLTYFQNEAQLEKSRLLSDRFSAERPKGSFSTLEIQRTEQGDSAMYLCASSQTSGSPEQYFGPGTRLTVT.

CDR3 sequence reads: CASSYSRWAGHETQYF. The CDR3, as DNA: TGTGCCAGCAGTTACTCGAGGTGGGCAGGGCACGAGACCCAGTACTTC. The gene calls are TRBV6-5 and TRBJ2-5; tentatively, D is TRBD1 (5 bases). Germline CDR1 and CDR2: MNHEY and SVGAGI. Trimming removed 0 bases from V and 5 bases from J, with 16 bases in between. The CDR3 extends over 16 amino acids.

The chain links TRBV30 to TRBJ2-3; a weak D match, TRBD2 (5 bases). CDR1 is GTSNPN, CDR2 SVGIG, per germline (reference sequence). Trimming took 0 bases from V and 2 from J, leaving 9 bases between them. CDR3 length equals 14 residues. CDR3 in amino acids: CAWSVGGITDTQYF. The DNA of the CDR3 is TGTGCCTGGAGTGTAGGAGGAATCACAGATACGCAGTATTTT.

V is TRBV5-1 and J is TRBJ2-5; D remains unclear. The CDR3 totals 13 residues. Germline lookup yields CDR1 SGHRS and CDR2 YFSETQ. V lost 8 bases to trimming and J lost 1 base, with 12 bases between them. CDR3 DNA: TGCGCCAGTCGCTTGGGATCCCAAGAGACCCAGTACTTC. This gives the protein CASRLGSQETQYF. Looking up the rest from reference TRBV5-1 and TRBJ2-5 gives the full variable domain: KAGVTQTPRYLIKTRGQQVTLSCSPISGHRSVSWYQQTPGQGLQFLFEYFSETQRNKGNFPGRFSGRQFSNSRSEMNVSTLELGDSALYLCASRLGSQETQYFGPGTRLLVL.

CDR3 sequence (DNA): TGTGCCAGCAGCTTGGTGTCGGGAGCTACGAAAGAGACCCAGTACTTC. Translating it yields CASSLVSGATKETQYF. J is TRBJ2-5 and V is TRBV5-6, with a possible D match to TRBD2 (6 bases). Germline V gives CDR1 SGHDT, CDR2 YYEEEE. Trimming took 0 bases from V and 3 from J, leaving 15 bases between them. The CDR3 totals 16 residues.

This sequence joins TRBV19 and TRBJ2-1, with 8 bases lining up with TRBD2. The J segment lost 4 bases and the V segment lost 3 bases, leaving 2 bases of the junction unmatched. The CDR3 extends over 14 amino acids. Germline CDR1 reads LNHDA; CDR2 reads SQIVND (reference sequence). DNA of the CDR3: TGTGCCAGTAGTATTGTAGCGGGGTACAATGAGCAGTTCTTC. Translated, it gives CASSIVAGYNEQFF.

This chain links TRBV7-9 with TRBJ1-2; D gene ambiguous. Trimming took off 1 base at V and 13 bases at J, with 13 bases between the two ends. This CDR3 has 12 amino acids. From germline, CDR1 is SEHNR and CDR2 FQNEAQ (reference sequence). The CDR3 DNA reads as TGTGCCAGCAGCTTAGACCACCCCGACATCACCTTC. This sequence encodes CASSLDHPDITF. Full variable domain (rest looked up from reference TRBV7-9 and TRBJ1-2): DTGVSQNPRHKITKRGQNVTFRCDPISEHNRLYWYRQTLGQGPEFLTYFQNEAQLEKSRLLSDRFSAERPKGSFSTLEIQRTEQGDSAMYLCASSLDHPDITFGSGTRLTVV.

The rearrangement joins TRBV30 to TRBJ2-5; either TRBD1 or TRBD2 may fit D (5 bases each). Germline CDR1 is GTSNPN and CDR2 is SVGIG (reference sequence). CDR3 length equals 13 residues. V was clipped by 2 bases and J by 5 bases, with 12 bases between them. The CDR3 sequence is CAWSTPGGETQYF. The CDR3 DNA is TGTGCCTGGAGTACCCCTGGGGGTGAGACCCAGTACTTC.

The chain is built from TRBV5-1 and TRBJ2-1, with D perhaps given as TRBD1 or TRBD2 (5 bases each). CDR3 length equals 15 residues. Germline V gene data show CDR1 as SGHRS and CDR2 as YFSETQ. The V gene lost 3 bases and the J gene lost 3 bases, with 13 bases spanning the gap. CDR3 sequence reads: CASSSGTTIYNEQFF. CDR3 sequence (DNA): TGCGCCAGCAGCTCCGGGACCACCATCTACAATGAGCAGTTCTTC.

DNA for the CDR3: TGTGCCAGCAGCTTAGGCGGGAGGGCCTTAGTAGATACGCAGTATTTT. Its protein product is CASSLGGRALVDTQYF. The chain combines TRBV7-2 with TRBJ2-3; 9 nucleotides align to TRBD2. Germline V gene lookup returns CDR1 SGHTA and CDR2 FQGNSA. J lost 5 bases, V lost 1 base, and 7 bases had no gene match. The CDR3 totals 16 residues.

The V gene is TRBV6-5, the J gene TRBJ1-1; a possible D gene is TRBD1 (5 bases). Germline V gene sequence: CDR1 MNHEY, CDR2 SVGAGI. Trimming pared 8 bases from V and 3 bases from J, leaving 10 bases between. The CDR3 runs 12 residues. CDR3 loop: CASLRDHTEAFF. As DNA, the CDR3 is TGTGCCAGCTTGAGGGACCACACTGAAGCTTTCTTT.

V usage is TRBV19 and J usage is TRBJ2-3; D not certain. Trimming removed 4 bases from V and 6 bases from J, with 14 bases in between. CDR3 length: 14 amino acids. Germline V gives CDR1 LNHDA, CDR2 SQIVND (reference sequence). Here the CDR3 DNA reads TGTGCCAGTAGTAAACTCCTCGCAACGGATACGCAGTATTTT. It codes for CASSKLLATDTQYF.

The J gene is TRBJ2-5, the V gene TRBV7-2, with no clear D. The CDR3 sequence is 14 residues long. Germline CDR1 reads SGHTA; CDR2 reads FQGNSA. The V gene lost 5 bases and the J gene lost 6 bases, with 16 bases spanning the gap. The CDR3, as DNA: TGTGCCAGCAGCCCAGGACCGGTAGTGAAGACCCAGTACTTC. Its protein is CASSPGPVVKTQYF.